The 18 T cell receptor beta chains below were found in one sample sequenced in a study of PD-1 blockade in classical Hodgkin lymphoma. Some clones are missing from TCRdb's copy, which holds only in-frame ones; the method was immunoSEQ multiplex PCR. The table lists approximately 24,000 clones, approximately 80% of them singletons. Time point: cycle 4 day 1 (C4D1), after more than five weeks of nivolumab. Each and every patient relapsed after autologous stem cell transplantation, and patients got differing brentuximab vedotin exposure. Source: peripheral blood mononuclear cells (PBMCs), taken before the fourth cycle of nivolumab. The receptor set was obtained from a human donor with classical Hodgkin lymphoma.

This chain links TRBV9 with TRBJ2-2; 9 positions agree with TRBD2. With V trimmed by 3 bases and J by 5 bases, 8 bases remained unmatched. The CDR3 totals 16 residues. Germline V gives CDR1 SGDLS, CDR2 YYNGEE. CDR3 region: CASSAGGRAGTGELFF. In DNA, the CDR3 is TGTGCCAGCAGCGCAGGCGGGAGGGCCGGAACCGGGGAGCTGTTTTTT.

The table lists this clone with a count of one. J is TRBJ2-5 and V is TRBV11-2; D is undetermined. CDR3 length equals 10 residues. V shed 5 bases and J shed 2 bases, with 0 bases lying between them. The germline gives CDR1 SGHAT, CDR2 FQNNGV. The CDR3: CASSQETQYF. The DNA of the CDR3 is TGTGCCAGCAGCCAAGAGACCCAGTACTTC.

This clone has a single count. This sequence joins TRBV2 and TRBJ2-7; TRBD1 agrees at 10 bases. The CDR3 runs 17 residues. Germline V gives CDR1 SNHLY, CDR2 FYNNEI. V shed 5 bases and J 5 bases; nucleotides not matched to a gene: 15. CDR3 protein: CASSRLLGTGARHEQYF. The DNA of the CDR3 is TGTGCCAGCAGTAGGTTGCTTGGGACAGGGGCGCGCCACGAGCAGTACTTC.

This clone occurred a few times. This chain joins TRBV10-2 and TRBJ2-2, with a tentative D call TRBD2 (5 bases). Trimming took 11 bases from V and 0 from J, leaving 13 bases between them. The length of the CDR3 is 14 residues. The V gene's germline CDR1 is WSHSY and CDR2 SAAADI. The CDR3 sequence is CASKRQSNTGELFF. The DNA of the CDR3 is TGCGCCTCAAAGCGGCAGTCGAACACCGGGGAGCTGTTTTTT.

This clone occurred once. The rearrangement joins TRBV10-3 to TRBJ2-1; tentatively, D is TRBD2 (6 bases). Germline V gene sequence: CDR1 ENHRY, CDR2 SYGVKD. The CDR3 sequence is 14 residues long. Trimming stripped 4 bases from V and 5 bases from J, with 12 bases between. The CDR3 DNA sequence: TGTGCCATCAGTGTGGCGGGGAAAAACAATGAGCAGTTCTTC. Translating it yields CAISVAGKNNEQFF.

The chain links TRBV19 to TRBJ2-3; a weak D match, TRBD1 (5 bases). V gave up 4 bases and J gave up 2 bases, with 10 bases separating them. Per germline, CDR1 LNHDA and CDR2 SQIVND (reference sequence). The CDR3 covers 14 residues. The CDR3 protein is CASSRRQNTDTQYF. CDR3 nucleotides: TGTGCCAGTAGTAGGCGACAGAACACAGATACGCAGTATTTT.

This chain joins TRBV6-5 and TRBJ2-1; 9 nucleotides line up with TRBD2. The V segment lost 4 bases and the J segment 2 bases; nucleotides outside the gene matches: 3. Germline V lookup: CDR1 MNHEY, CDR2 SVGAGI. CDR3 length: 15 residues. Here the CDR3 reads CASSLGTSPYNEQFF. CDR3 nucleotide sequence: TGTGCCAGCAGTTTGGGGACTAGCCCCTACAATGAGCAGTTCTTC.

V gene TRBV7-3 combines with J gene TRBJ2-2; 9 bases match TRBD1. Germline V gives CDR1 SGHTA, CDR2 FQGTGA. This CDR3 contains 14 residues. With 5 bases clipped from V and 7 bases from J, the junction kept 5 bases outside the gene matches. This CDR3 reads CASSPGTGIGELFF. CDR3 sequence (DNA): TGTGCCAGCAGCCCCGGGACAGGGATCGGGGAGCTGTTTTTT.

This clone has just a few counts. The V and J genes are TRBV2 and TRBJ1-5, with a possible D match to TRBD1 (6 bases). The CDR3 is 16 residues long. Germline lookup yields CDR1 SNHLY and CDR2 FYNNEI. V dropped 7 bases and J dropped 5 bases, with 21 bases sitting between them. As DNA, the CDR3 is TGTGCCAGCAAGATTAATTGGGACAAGATAGATCAGCCCCAGCATTTT. Translating it yields CASKINWDKIDQPQHF.

This clone was seen ten or more times. One end of the junction fails to match germline, which may point to a read error. The CDR3 loop reads CASSGGGPGFFF. The DNA of the CDR3 is TGTGCCAGCAGTGGAGGGGGTCCGGGCTTCTTCTTC. The chain couples TRBV2 to TRBJ1-2; D is possibly TRBD1 (6 bases). Germline CDR1 and CDR2: SNHLY and FYNNEI. The CDR3 runs to 12 residues.

This chain joins TRBV10-3 and TRBJ2-7; 8 bases align to TRBD2. The CDR3 is made up of 13 amino acids. Trimming cost V 3 bases and J 6 bases; bases outside gene matches: 4. Germline values: CDR1 ENHRY, CDR2 SYGVKD. CDR3 region: CAISDAGGGEQYF. For the CDR3, the DNA is TGTGCCATCAGTGATGCGGGGGGAGGCGAGCAGTACTTC.

The chain carries TRBV29-1 and TRBJ2-3; D perhaps matches TRBD2 (5 bases). V lost 2 bases and J 3 bases, leaving 15 bases between the germline ends. The germline V gene has CDR1 SQVTM and CDR2 ANQGSEA. The CDR3 sequence is 15 residues long. CDR3 loop: CSVEPGGGGTDTQYF. The CDR3, as DNA: TGCAGCGTTGAACCCGGAGGCGGTGGGACAGATACGCAGTATTTT.

The rearrangement links TRBV6-1 to TRBJ1-5, with D tentatively TRBD1 (6 bases). Deletions cut 4 bases from V and 2 bases from J, with 12 bases between. CDR1 and CDR2 from the germline V gene are MNHNS and SASEGT. The CDR3 contains 15 residues. The CDR3 region is CASSVYRVGNQPQHF. CDR3 in DNA: TGTGCCAGCAGTGTGTACAGGGTTGGCAATCAGCCCCAGCATTTT.

This rearrangement joins TRBV7-8 to TRBJ2-4, with D possibly matching TRBD2 (5 bases). This CDR3 region has 16 residues. From germline, CDR1 is SGHVS and CDR2 FQNEAQ. Trimming removed 7 bases at V and 0 bases at J, with 16 bases between. DNA of the CDR3: TGTGCCAGCACACGAGGGCCGAAGAAAGCCAAAAACATTCAGTACTTC. Translating gives CASTRGPKKAKNIQYF.

V gene TRBV28 combines with J gene TRBJ2-4; TRBD2 aligns across 8 bases. J was trimmed by 3 bases and V by 3 bases; bases with no gene match: 7. This CDR3 has 16 residues. Germline V gives CDR1 MDHEN, CDR2 SYDVKM. CDR3 in DNA: TGTGCCAGCAGTTTCCTCCCGGGACTAGACAAAAACATTCAGTACTTC. Amino acid sequence: CASSFLPGLDKNIQYF.

This clone was counted only a few times. The J gene is TRBJ2-5, the V gene TRBV27; D unresolved. This CDR3 has 14 residues. Germline CDR1 is MNHEY and CDR2 is SMNVEV (reference sequence). The V end was cut by 4 bases, the J end by 7 bases, with 16 bases between. CDR3 DNA sequence: TGTGCCAGCAGTTCCCAACTGAGTAGACGGACCCAGTACTTC. Protein sequence: CASSSQLSRRTQYF.

V is TRBV15 and J is TRBJ2-7; possible D gene TRBD2, 6 bases. In germline, CDR1 is LNHNV, CDR2 YYDKDF (reference sequence). The CDR3 is 18 amino acids. V shed 0 bases and J shed 5 bases, with 23 bases lying between them. CDR3 nucleotides: TGTGCCACCAGCAGAGAGTCCGGTTCAGCGGGCCTTAGAGACGAGCAGTACTTC. This sequence encodes CATSRESGSAGLRDEQYF.

V gene TRBV19 combines with J gene TRBJ2-7, with 9 positions matching TRBD1. The V and J ends lost 5 bases and 5 bases, in that order; junction bases with no gene match: 16. There are 17 residues in the CDR3. Germline-derived CDR1 and CDR2 are LNHDA and SQIVND (reference sequence). CDR3 residues: CASSSGTGQGGFHEQYF. As DNA, the CDR3 is TGTGCCAGTAGTTCGGGGACAGGGCAAGGGGGTTTCCACGAGCAGTACTTC.